These 10 T cell receptor beta chains share one sample of origin, sequenced in a study of blood T cells in healthy people across ages. Sample-barcoded 5' priming and a J-beta primer mix drove a second PCR of about 6 to 12 cycles. One entry per CDR3 protein results from TCRdb running MiXCR on the 5' RACE reads. The table has hundreds of thousands of distinct CDR3 sequences, around 29% seen once. The sequenced material came from blood. The source is a woman in her 70s in good health.

Concerning this clonotype itself: A read error may produce the germline difference seen at one junction end. J is TRBJ2-1 and V is TRBV6-1, with 9 bases aligning to TRBD1. The J call may be in error: the DNA end matches TRBJ2-5 better. The V gene's germline CDR1 is MNHNS and CDR2 SASEGT. This CDR3 has 15 amino acids. CDR3 residues: CASSEVKTGGKTQYF. In DNA form, the CDR3 reads TGTGCCAGCAGCGAAGTGAAGACAGGGGGGAAGACCCAGTACTTC.

J is TRBJ2-5 and V is TRBV6-5; D unresolved. The end of the DNA fits TRBJ2-7 better, so the J call may be wrong. Looked up from germline, CDR1 is MNHEY and CDR2 is SVGAGI. The CDR3 extends over 13 amino acids. CDR3 in amino acids: CASSSPTPYEQYF. CDR3 DNA sequence: TGTGCCAGCAGTTCCCCGACACCCTACGAGCAGTACTTC.

This rearrangement joins TRBV15 to TRBJ2-1; D could derive from TRBD1 or TRBD2 (5 bases each). The CDR3 is made up of 15 amino acids. Trimming stripped 0 bases from V and 7 bases from J, with 13 bases between. CDR1 and CDR2 from the germline V gene are LNHNV and YYDKDF (reference sequence). The CDR3 loop is CATSRDRGEGNEQFF. CDR3 coding DNA: TGTGCCACCAGCAGAGATCGGGGAGAGGGGAATGAGCAGTTCTTC.

The chain combines TRBV20-1 with TRBJ1-4, with D possibly TRBD1 on 5 matching bases. With 5 bases removed from V and 6 bases from J, the gap between germline ends came to 25 bases. The CDR3 runs to 17 residues. Germline V gives CDR1 DFQATT, CDR2 SNEGSKA (reference sequence). The CDR3 loop reads CSAQGLSSGVVDEKLFF. DNA of the CDR3: TGCAGTGCTCAGGGCCTGAGTTCGGGGGTAGTGGATGAAAAACTGTTTTTT.

The V and J genes are TRBV5-1 and TRBJ2-1; D is unresolved. V lost 0 bases and J lost 3, with 10 bases in between. The germline CDR1 and CDR2 sequences are SGHRS and YFSETQ. The length of the CDR3 is 15 residues. Here the CDR3 DNA reads TGCGCCAGCAGCTTGGAGGCGCCTAACTACAATGAGCAGTTCTTC. Amino acids: CASSLEAPNYNEQFF.

This clonotype was observed a few times. The V and J genes are TRBV7-2 and TRBJ2-5; maybe TRBD1 (5 bases). V lost 1 base and J lost 4, with 7 bases in between. The CDR3 consists of 13 residues. The germline V gene encodes CDR1 SGHTA and CDR2 FQGNSA. In DNA, the CDR3 is TGTGCCAGCAGCTTAGTGGGGCCAGAGACCCAGTACTTC. It yields the protein CASSLVGPETQYF.

The CDR3 DNA sequence: TGCAGCGTGGAACGGACCCCCGGAGGGGCCCAGTACTTC. Translation: CSVERTPGGAQYF. V and J are TRBV29-1 and TRBJ2-5, with TRBD2 as a possible D gene (6 bases). CDR3 length equals 13 residues. V lost 6 bases and J 9 bases, leaving 20 bases between the germline ends. CDR1 is SQVTM, CDR2 ANQGSEA, per germline.

CDR3 sequence reads: CASSRPQETQYF. The CDR3 DNA reads as TGTGCCAGCAGTAGACCCCAAGAGACCCAGTACTTC. J is TRBJ2-5 and V is TRBV5-4; D unclear. Germline V gives CDR1 SGHNT, CDR2 YYREEE (reference sequence). The CDR3 consists of 12 residues. The V end lost 5 bases, the J end lost 1 base, and 6 bases lay between the germline ends.

This clonotype appeared a few times. It is likely a read error, because the conserved phenylalanine at the end of the CDR3 is missing. The limits of the CDR3 on the DNA are not certain, so only TCRdb's listed CDR3 is given. The gene calls are TRBV29-1 and TRBJ1-3; the table's D gene call, TRBD1, was not cross checked with the DNA. The CDR3 length equals 12 residues, ends included. The germline V gene has CDR1 SQVTM and CDR2 ANQGSEA. CDR3 amino acids: CSARRGEETPII.

The V and J genes are TRBV7-8 and TRBJ2-1; possibly TRBD1 for D (5 bases). The last part of the DNA fits TRBJ2-7 better; the J call may be wrong. The length of the CDR3 is 17 residues. Germline CDR1 SGHVS, CDR2 FQNEAQ. DNA for the CDR3: TGTGCCAGCAGCGCTGTTGTATCCTCCGGACACCCATACGAGCAGTACTTC. Its translation: CASSAVVSSGHPYEQYF.